The 5 T cell receptor beta chains listed next were all sequenced from one sample in a study of OX40 agonist ivuxolimab in advanced cancers. The method was immunoSEQ multiplex PCR; TCRdb's version includes in-frame clones alone and lacks a portion of them. The sample holds 35,000 to 45,000 clones, roughly nine tenths seen once. This material consisted of CD4+ or CD8+ T cells sorted from blood, taken in a trial of the OX40 agonist ivuxolimab. The receptors here all came from an adult with an advanced solid tumor such as melanoma, head and neck, liver or kidney cancer.

This chain connects TRBV5-1 to TRBJ2-3; D is unclear. CDR1 and CDR2 (germline): SGHRS, YFSETQ. This CDR3 comprises 13 residues. V dropped 4 bases and J dropped 6 bases, with 12 bases sitting between them. CDR3 nucleotides: TGCGCCAGCAGCACCCTAGGGCGTGATACGCAGTATTTT. Translated: CASSTLGRDTQYF.

The chain has TRBV7-9 and TRBJ2-2, with unresolved D. V lost 4 bases and J 7 bases, leaving 7 bases between the germline ends. The CDR3 consists of 12 residues. Germline lookup yields CDR1 SEHNR and CDR2 FQNEAQ (reference sequence). The CDR3 sequence is CASSYMLGELFF. The DNA of the CDR3 is TGTGCCAGCAGCTATATGCTCGGGGAGCTGTTTTTT.

The chain carries TRBV4-1 and TRBJ1-6, with TRBD1 matching over 7 bases. The CDR3 loop spans 15 amino acids. V lost 5 bases, J lost 11 bases, and 12 bases stayed unmatched. Germline V gene sequence: CDR1 MGHRA, CDR2 YSYEKL. Here the CDR3 DNA reads TGCGCCAGCAGCTCCCGGGACAGAGGCAATCCACCCCTCCACTTT. It encodes CASSSRDRGNPPLHF.

The chain carries TRBV9 and TRBJ1-2; D not resolved. CDR3 length: 15 amino acids. Trimming removed 3 bases from V and 0 bases from J, with 12 bases in between. Looked up from germline, CDR1 is SGDLS and CDR2 is YYNGEE. The CDR3 coding sequence is TGTGCCAGCAGCGGGCTCCGGGAGTCTAACTATGGCTACACCTTC. Its protein is CASSGLRESNYGYTF.

This clone was detected only a few times. This could be a read error, since a much larger clone is one nucleotide away. The CDR3 region has the DNA TGTGCCAGCAGTGACGGGACAGGGAGCAATGAGCAGTTCTTC. Translating gives CASSDGTGSNEQFF. The rearrangement uses TRBV6-4 and TRBJ2-1; 9 nucleotides align to TRBD1. The junction had 2 bases not matched to a gene; V was cut back by 2 bases and J by 6 bases. Germline V gene sequence: CDR1 MRHNA, CDR2 SNTAGT. This CDR3 has 14 residues.